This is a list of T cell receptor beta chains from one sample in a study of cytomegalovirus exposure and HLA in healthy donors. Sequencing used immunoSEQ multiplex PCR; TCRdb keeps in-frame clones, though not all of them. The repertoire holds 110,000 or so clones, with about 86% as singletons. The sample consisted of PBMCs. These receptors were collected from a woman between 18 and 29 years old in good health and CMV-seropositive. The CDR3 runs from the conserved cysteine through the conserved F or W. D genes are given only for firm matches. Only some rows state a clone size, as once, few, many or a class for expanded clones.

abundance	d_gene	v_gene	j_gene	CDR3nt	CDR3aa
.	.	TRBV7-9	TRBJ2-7	TGTGCCAGCAGCCCCTCAGGGGCCGCCTACGAGCAGTACTTC	CASSPSGAAYEQYF
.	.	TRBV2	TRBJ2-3	TGTGCCAGCCTCACAGATACGCAGTATTTT	CASLTDTQYF
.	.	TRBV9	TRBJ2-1	TGTGCCAGCAGCGGGGGGCCGGACACTGAGCAGTTCTTC	CASSGGPDTEQFF
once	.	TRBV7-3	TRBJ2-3	TGTGCCAGCAGCTTAATGACACCCTCAGATACGCAGTATTTT	CASSLMTPSDTQYF
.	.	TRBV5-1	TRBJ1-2	TGCGCCAGCAGCTTGCCCGGACAGAACTATGGCTACACCTTC	CASSLPGQNYGYTF
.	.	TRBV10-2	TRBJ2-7	TGCGCCAGCAGTGATAACTACGAGCAGTACTTC	CASSDNYEQYF
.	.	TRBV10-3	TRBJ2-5	TGTGCCATCAGTGGTCCCCTGAGGGAGACCCAGTACTTC	CAISGPLRETQYF
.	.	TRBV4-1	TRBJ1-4	TGCGCCAGCAGCCAAGGACCGACAGCAACTAATGAAAAACTGTTTTTT	CASSQGPTATNEKLFF
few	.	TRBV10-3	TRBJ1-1	TGTGCCATCAGTGAGGACAGCATGAACACTGAAGCTTTCTTT	CAISEDSMNTEAFF
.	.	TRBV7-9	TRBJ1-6	TGTGCCAGCACCACAGGGAATTCACCCCTCCACTTT	CASTTGNSPLHF
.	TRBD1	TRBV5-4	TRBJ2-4	TGTGCCAGCAGCTTGGAGGGACAGGGGCTCAACATTCAGTACTTC	CASSLEGQGLNIQYF
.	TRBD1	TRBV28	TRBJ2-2	TGTGCCAGCAGTCTGCAATTGACAGGGCTTGACACCGGGGAGCTGTTTTTT	CASSLQLTGLDTGELFF
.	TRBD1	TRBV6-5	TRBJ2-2	TGTGCCAGCAGGACAGGGATCGGGGAGCTGTTTTTT	CASRTGIGELFF
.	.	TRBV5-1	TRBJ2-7	TGCGCCAGCAGCGGGCCACCATTTGCCGTTCCCTACGAGCAGTACTTC	CASSGPPFAVPYEQYF
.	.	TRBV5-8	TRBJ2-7	TGTGCCAGCAGCTTGCTCGAGCAGTACTTC	CASSLLEQYF
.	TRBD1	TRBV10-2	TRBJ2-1	TGCGCCAGCGAGACAGGGGCCAATGAGCAGTTCTTC	CASETGANEQFF
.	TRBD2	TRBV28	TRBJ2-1	TGTGCCAGCAGTCCACCCGGGACTAGCTCGTTCTTC	CASSPPGTSSFF
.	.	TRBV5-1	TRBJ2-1	TGCGCCAGCAGCCGTACCGGGACATTGAAGTACAATGAGCAGTTCTTC	CASSRTGTLKYNEQFF
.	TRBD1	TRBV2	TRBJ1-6	TGTGCCACCGCCAGGACAGGGATGTATCCCCTCCACTTT	CATARTGMYPLHF
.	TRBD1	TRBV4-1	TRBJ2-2	TGCGCCAGCAGCCAGGGACAGGTCATCGGGGAGCTGTTTTTT	CASSQGQVIGELFF
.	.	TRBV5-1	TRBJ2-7	TGCGCCAGCAGCCGAACAGGGACCCACGAGCAGTACTTC	CASSRTGTHEQYF
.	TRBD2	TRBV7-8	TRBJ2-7	TGTGCCAGCAGCCGCGGGGTGAGCGGGGGCTCGTGGGAGCAGTACTTC	CASSRGVSGGSWEQYF
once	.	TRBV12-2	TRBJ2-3	TGTGCAAGTCGTTTACCTCGCGGAGGGGTCACAGATACGCAGTATTTT	CASRLPRGGVTDTQYF
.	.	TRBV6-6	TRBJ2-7	TGTGCCAGCAGCTCCCTGGCCCAATCCTACGAGCAGTACTTC	CASSSLAQSYEQYF
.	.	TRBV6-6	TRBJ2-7	TGTGCCAGCAGTTACCCCGCCGGGAACTTCTACGAGCAGTACTTC	CASSYPAGNFYEQYF
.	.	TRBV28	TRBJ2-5	TGTGCCAGCAGTTTAAGGGGGTGGCGGAAACAAGAGACCCAGTACTTC	CASSLRGWRKQETQYF
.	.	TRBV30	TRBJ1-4	TGTGCCTGGAGTGTGGGGCGGGGGGAAAAACTGTTTTTT	CAWSVGRGEKLFF
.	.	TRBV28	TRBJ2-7	TGTGCCAGCAGTTCCCAGGGGTGGGAGGGACAGGCGCAGTACTTC	CASSSQGWEGQAQYF
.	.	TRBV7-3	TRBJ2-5	TGTGCCAGCAGCTTAAGACCCGGAGTACAAGAGACCCAGTACTTC	CASSLRPGVQETQYF
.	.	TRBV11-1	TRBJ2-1	TGTGCCGACAGTGAGCAGTTCTTC	CADSEQFF
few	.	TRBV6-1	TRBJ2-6	TGTGCCAGCAGTGAAGAGGGGGGGTCTGGGGCCAACGTCCTGACTTTC	CASSEEGGSGANVLTF
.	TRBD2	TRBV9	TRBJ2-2	TGTGCCAGCAGCGTTGGACTAGCGGGGGACACGAACACCGGGGAGCTGTTTTTT	CASSVGLAGDTNTGELFF
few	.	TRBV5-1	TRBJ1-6	TGCGCCAGCAGCTTGGCCGGCAGGGGTGCACCCCTCCACTTT	CASSLAGRGAPLHF
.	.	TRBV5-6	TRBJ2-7	TGTGCCAGCAGCCGAGGGCCTAGCCGAAGCTCCTACGAGCAGTACTTC	CASSRGPSRSSYEQYF
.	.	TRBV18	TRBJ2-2	TGTGCCAGCTCATCGACAGTGACCGGGGAGCTGTTTTTT	CASSSTVTGELFF
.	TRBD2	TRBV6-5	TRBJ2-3	TGTGCCAGCAGTTACTCAGGGACTAGCGCGGATACGCAGTATTTT	CASSYSGTSADTQYF
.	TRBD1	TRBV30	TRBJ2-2	TGTGCCTGCGGTGCTACAGGGGGCAACACCGGGGAGCTGTTTTTT	CACGATGGNTGELFF
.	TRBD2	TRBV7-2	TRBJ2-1	TGTGCCAGCAGCTCACTAGCGGGAGGATTCTACAATGAGCAGTTCTTC	CASSSLAGGFYNEQFF
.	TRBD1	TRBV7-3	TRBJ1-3	TGTGCCAGCAGCCCACAGGGGTCTGGAAACACCATATATTTT	CASSPQGSGNTIYF
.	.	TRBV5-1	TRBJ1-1	TGCGCCAGCAGCTTGGCCCCTGGAGTGAACACTGAAGCTTTCTTT	CASSLAPGVNTEAFF
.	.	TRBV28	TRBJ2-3	TGTGCCAGCAGGCCACCAGGGAAAGCATCCACAGATACGCAGTATTTT	CASRPPGKASTDTQYF
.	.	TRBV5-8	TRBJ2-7	TGTGCCAGCAGCCCGGGGTACGAGCAGTACTTC	CASSPGYEQYF
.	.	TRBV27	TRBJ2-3	TGTGCCAGCAGTTTCGGTGTAGCAGATACGCAGTATTTT	CASSFGVADTQYF
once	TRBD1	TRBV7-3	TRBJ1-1	TGTGCCAGCAGCTTATTCGGGAGTAGGGCAGGGACAGCTGGCCTGGGCACTGAAGCTTTCTTT	CASSLFGSRAGTAGLGTEAFF
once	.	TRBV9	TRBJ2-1	TGTGCCAGCAGCGGTGGGGGCGGCGGGGGACCCTACAATGAGCAGTTCTTC	CASSGGGGGGPYNEQFF
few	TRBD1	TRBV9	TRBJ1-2	TGTGCCAGCAGCGTAGGTGGGGACAGGGGAGACGGCTACACCTTC	CASSVGGDRGDGYTF
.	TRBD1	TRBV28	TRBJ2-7	TGTGCCAGCAGTCATACCGGGACAGGGGGCGAGCAGTACTTC	CASSHTGTGGEQYF
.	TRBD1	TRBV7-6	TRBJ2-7	TGTGCCAGCAGCTTGAACAGGGGGTACGAGCAGTACTTC	CASSLNRGYEQYF
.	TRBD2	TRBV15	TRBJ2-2	TGTGCCACCAGCAGAGGGTCGGCGGGGGACCCCGGGGAGCTGTTTTTT	CATSRGSAGDPGELFF
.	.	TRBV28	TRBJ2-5	TGTGCCAGCAGTTTAGAGGCGGAGACCCAGTACTTC	CASSLEAETQYF